This T cell receptor (beta chain) emerged from a study of blood T cell repertoires in COVID-19. For the study at large: Acute and convalescent COVID-19 samples came from the United States, Italy and Spain. In each case, the material was cDNA or gDNA derived from T cells, B-cell-depleted T cells, or PBMCs.

The CDR3 extends over 13 amino acids. The germline CDR1 and CDR2 sequences are MNHEY and SVGAGI. Trimming took 5 bases from V and 9 from J; bases not matched to a gene: 5. In the study's own analysis: Nucleated cell number was recorded as an estimate derived from reference gene primer amplification. The method was immunoSEQ multiplex PCR; TCRdb's version includes in-frame clones alone and lacks a portion of them. For V, J and clone size, that table is used; D and trimming come from the DNA. Among fewer than 40,000 clones listed, around nine tenths were seen once. The specimen sequenced was peripheral blood. This clonotype originated in a man aged 70-80 years with active COVID-19. The rearrangement joins TRBV6-5 to TRBJ2-1, with 9 bases lining up with TRBD1. The CDR3 here is CASSTGGSVEQFF. DNA of the CDR3: TGTGCCAGCAGTACAGGGGGCTCGGTTGAGCAGTTCTTC.